This T cell receptor beta chain was found in a study of control samples from healthy donors and cancer patients. The method was immunoSEQ multiplex PCR; TCRdb's version includes in-frame clones alone and lacks a portion of them. The sample has 130,000 to 150,000 clones; around 90% are singletons. Sequenced: blood. The receptor was isolated from a young man in good health.

The CDR3 DNA reads TGTGCCAGCAGCCAACAGGGGGCCTACGAGCAGTACTTC. Its protein product is CASSQQGAYEQYF. V and J are TRBV3-1 (or the pseudogene TRBV3-2) and TRBJ2-7; 7 bases are a match to TRBD1. The germline V gene encodes CDR1 LGHDT and CDR2 YNNKEL (reference sequence). V shed 2 bases, J shed 2 bases, and the junction held 0 bases outside the gene matches. The CDR3 is 13 residues long.